This is a list of T cell receptor beta chains from one sample in a study of human T cells and chemical hapten exposure. Each CDR3 protein gets one entry after TCRdb re-called the RACE reads with MiXCR. The sample consists of 350,000 to 400,000 distinct CDR3 sequences, less than 6.5% of them appearing once. The material sequenced was whole blood, taken in connection with sensitization to the hapten diphenylcyclopropenone (DPC). The receptor source for this set is a woman between 45 and 65 years old with alopecia areata. Some clones in this sample may be carry-over from other donors' samples. Both conserved end residues are part of each CDR3. The D gene is left open where the match is weak. Some rows mark clone size as missing; the rest say once, few, many or name a class of expanded clone.

CDR3nt | CDR3aa | j_gene | d_gene | abundance | v_gene
TGTGCCAGCAGCCCCTCGGGGTTGGAGACCCAGTACTTC | CASSPSGLETQYF | TRBJ2-5 | NA | many | TRBV25-1
TGTGCCAGCAGCCAAGGAGCCGGGGCTTTGAACACCGGGGAGCTGTTTTTT | CASSQGAGALNTGELFF | TRBJ2-2 | NA | NA | TRBV3-1
TGTGCCAGCAGCGTAGGAGACACCCAGTACGAGCAGTACTTC | CASSVGDTQYEQYF | TRBJ2-7 | NA | many | TRBV9
TGTGCCAGCACTACACCCTGGACAGGGGGTGGGTATCAGCCCCAGCATTTT | CASTTPWTGGGYQPQHF | TRBJ1-5 | TRBD1 | many | TRBV6-2/TRBV6-3
TGTGCCAGCAGTTTAATCTGGGGGGGACAGTACTTC | CASSLIWGGQYF | TRBJ2-4 | TRBD2 | few | TRBV12-3/TRBV12-4
TGTGCCAGCAGCCACGGCGGACCGAAGAACTCACCCCTCCACTTT | CASSHGGPKNSPLHF | TRBJ1-6 | NA | NA | TRBV5-6
TGCGCCAGCAGCTCCCAACTAGCGATTCAAGAGACCCAGTACTTC | CASSSQLAIQETQYF | TRBJ2-5 | TRBD2 | NA | TRBV4-1
TGTGCCAGCAGTTTGAGAGGGAGGGCCTACGAGCAGTACTTC | CASSLRGRAYEQYF | TRBJ2-7 | TRBD2 | many | TRBV12-3/TRBV12-4
TGTGCCAGCAGTCTAGGCGGGACAGGCTACTACGAGCAGTACTTC | CASSLGGTGYYEQYF | TRBJ2-7 | TRBD1 | many | TRBV12-3/TRBV12-4
TGTGCCAGCAGCTTAGGAGTAGCGGGGGGTTCCGAGACCCAGTACTTC | CASSLGVAGGSETQYF | TRBJ2-5 | TRBD2 | many | TRBV7-6
TGTGCCAGCCTGCAGGGTCTTGGTTCACCCCTCCACTTT | CASLQGLGSPLHF | TRBJ1-6 | NA | many | TRBV2
TGTGCCAGCACTCTCGGTCAGGGGCCCAATCAGCCCCAGCATTTT | CASTLGQGPNQPQHF | TRBJ1-5 | NA | NA | TRBV6-1
TGTGCCAGTGCCTCGGACCCCACTACGGATACGCAGTATTTT | CASASDPTTDTQYF | TRBJ2-3 | NA | many | TRBV15
TGTGCCAGCAGTGTCAGGGGGCGAAAGGGGAATGAGCAGTTCTTC | CASSVRGRKGNEQFF | TRBJ2-1 | TRBD1 | many | TRBV6-1
TGTGCCAGCAGTTTGCGAGTCATAGGCGGCTACGAGCAGTACTTC | CASSLRVIGGYEQYF | TRBJ2-7 | NA | many | TRBV28
TGTGCCAGCAGCTTGATGGACCCGTCTGATCCAGATACGCAGTATTTT | CASSLMDPSDPDTQYF | TRBJ2-3 | NA | few | TRBV7-3
TGCAGCGTTGGAAGCAGGGCCACTGAAGCTTTCTTT | CSVGSRATEAFF | TRBJ1-1 | NA | NA | TRBV29-1
TGTGCCAGCAGCCAAGGGGGGCTAGCGGGAGGCTCCACCGTCTACGAGCAGTACTTC | CASSQGGLAGGSTVYEQYF | TRBJ2-7 | TRBD2 | NA | TRBV4-2
TGTGCCAGCAGCATTCTAGCGGGAGGTAACACAGATACGCAGTATTTT | CASSILAGGNTDTQYF | TRBJ2-3 | TRBD2 | many | TRBV7-2
TGCAGTGCTAATCAGGGAAGGGATCAGCCCCAGCATTTT | CSANQGRDQPQHF | TRBJ1-5 | NA | few | TRBV20-1
TGTGCCAGCAGTGTACCGGACAACGAAAATGAAAAACTGTCTTTT | CASSVPDNENEKLSF | TRBJ1-4 | NA | NA | TRBV2
TGTGCCAGCAAATCCCTGGACCGTCCGTGGTTCTTC | CASKSLDRPWFF | TRBJ2-1 | NA | many | TRBV6-5
TGTGCCAGCATGCTGGAAAGGGAGCAGTACTTC | CASMLEREQYF | TRBJ2-7 | NA | NA | TRBV6-2/TRBV6-3
TGTGCCAGCGGCAGGGACAGATTAGAGACCCAGTACTTC | CASGRDRLETQYF | TRBJ2-5 | TRBD1 | few | TRBV11-1
TGTGCCAGCAGTTACACGACTAGCGGGGTCCACGAGCAGTACTTC | CASSYTTSGVHEQYF | TRBJ2-7 | TRBD2 | NA | TRBV6-5
TGTGCCAGCAGCCCTCTCCCTCCAGGGCCTAGCGGGAGGCCAAGCTCCTACGAGCAGTACTTC | CASSPLPPGPSGRPSSYEQYF | TRBJ2-7 | TRBD2 | few | TRBV7-9
TGCGCCTTTCAGACGGGGGCTGAAGCTTTCTTT | CAFQTGAEAFF | TRBJ1-1 | NA | few | TRBV4-1
TGTGCCAGCAGCTTAGCAGGAGGGGAGGGTCAGCCCCAGCATTTT | CASSLAGGEGQPQHF | TRBJ1-5 | NA | few | TRBV7-2
TGCGCCAGCAGCTTGGACCCTAGGGATTCACCCCTCCACTTT | CASSLDPRDSPLHF | TRBJ1-6 | NA | NA | TRBV5-1
TGTGCCACCAGCAGAGAGGGTGCGGACCCTACTCAGCATTTT | CATSREGADPTQHF | TRBJ1-5 | NA | many | TRBV15
TGTGCCAGCAGTTTAGCGGGGGTTCCAGAGACCCAGTACTTC | CASSLAGVPETQYF | TRBJ2-5 | NA | many | TRBV12-3/TRBV12-4
TGCGCCAGCAGCCAAGACCCGGGACTCAGCCCCTACGAGCAGTACTTC | CASSQDPGLSPYEQYF | TRBJ2-7 | NA | few | TRBV4-3
TGTGCCAGCAGCTTGGAGTTCGGGACGGCCTACAATGAGCAGTTCTTC | CASSLEFGTAYNEQFF | TRBJ2-1 | NA | few | TRBV5-6
TGCAGCGTTGAAGGGACAGGGGAGAGCACAGATACGCAGTATTTT | CSVEGTGESTDTQYF | TRBJ2-3 | TRBD1 | many | TRBV29-1
TGCAGTGCTAGTAAACTCGTTAGTGATACGCAGTATTTT | CSASKLVSDTQYF | TRBJ2-3 | NA | many | TRBV20-1
TGCAGTGCTAGCGGGAGGGCCAACAATGAGCAGTTCTTC | CSASGRANNEQFF | TRBJ2-1 | TRBD2 | many | TRBV20-1
TGTGCCAGTTCCCCAAGCCGAGCCGAGACCCAGTACTTC | CASSPSRAETQYF | TRBJ2-5 | NA | NA | TRBV19
TGTGCCAGCAGTTTATTCGAGGCAGATACGCAGTATTTT | CASSLFEADTQYF | TRBJ2-3 | NA | many | TRBV27
TGTGCCAGCAGCTTGACAGGGGGGGCTGAGACCCAGTACTTC | CASSLTGGAETQYF | TRBJ2-5 | NA | many | TRBV5-6
TGTGCCAGCAGAGCTACCGGGACAGGGGGCGACTATGGCTACACCTTC | CASRATGTGGDYGYTF | TRBJ1-2 | TRBD1 | NA | TRBV12-3/TRBV12-4
TGCGCCAGCAGCCAGTTAATGGGTGGGGCCAACGTCCTGACTTTC | CASSQLMGGANVLTF | TRBJ2-6 | NA | many | TRBV4-3
TGTGCCAGCAGTGCAGAGGGCTATAATTCACCCCTCCACTTT | CASSAEGYNSPLHF | TRBJ1-6 | NA | few | TRBV2
TGTGCCAGCAGTGAGGAGAGGGCTCGGGCAGATACGCAGTATTTT | CASSEERARADTQYF | TRBJ2-3 | NA | few | TRBV27
TGTGCCAGCACCCTGACGGTTCTTAAAAAAGATACGCAGTATTTT | CASTLTVLKKDTQYF | TRBJ2-3 | NA | many | TRBV12-3/TRBV12-4
TGCAGTGCTAGTCTGGGCCTGGGCGAAAAACTGTTTTTT | CSASLGLGEKLFF | TRBJ1-4 | NA | NA | TRBV20-1
TGTGCCAGCAGTCTTTTGACAGGGAGATACGAGCAGTACTTC | CASSLLTGRYEQYF | TRBJ2-7 | TRBD1 | many | TRBV6-5
TGCAGTGCTAGAGATCGATCTTCCGACTATGGCTACACCTTC | CSARDRSSDYGYTF | TRBJ1-2 | NA | many | TRBV20-1
TGTGCCAGCAGCCACGGGACTAGCGGGGTAAGCTCCTACAATGAGCAGTTCTTC | CASSHGTSGVSSYNEQFF | TRBJ2-1 | TRBD2 | many | TRBV4-2
TGTGCCAGCAGCCAAGAACCTAGCGGGAACACCGGGGAGCTGTTTTTT | CASSQEPSGNTGELFF | TRBJ2-2 | TRBD2 | few | TRBV4-2
TGTGCCAGCAGTACCGGGGCCGGAACAGAGACCCAGTACTTC | CASSTGAGTETQYF | TRBJ2-5 | NA | NA | TRBV27